This T cell receptor beta chain was captured by sequencing in a study of blood T cell repertoires in COVID-19. Study context: The study drew acute and convalescent COVID-19 samples from the United States, Italy and Spain.

This table comes from immunoSEQ multiplex PCR, and its TCRdb copy is limited to in-frame clones, with some not included. This table holds about 83,000 clones, around 87% found once. With respect to this clone: The junction and the germline gene differ at one end; a read error may be behind it.

The sequenced material came from peripheral blood. The receptor was derived from a woman between 45 and 60 years old with active or convalescent COVID-19.

DNA for the CDR3: TGTGCTAGCAGCTTAGCGGATGGGGCAGAAGCTTTCTTT. Protein: CASSLADGAEAFF. The chain is built from TRBV7-7 and TRBJ1-1; TRBD1 is a possible D gene (5 bases). Germline V gene sequence: CDR1 SSHAT, CDR2 FNYEAQ (reference sequence). This CDR3 is built from 13 residues.